This TCR beta chain was recorded in a study of early T cells in non-severe SARS-CoV-2 infection. This clonotype was observed many times. No antigen is known for it. TCRdb used MiXCR to reprocess the 5' RACE reads, holding one entry per CDR3 protein. Of roughly 70,000 distinct CDR3 sequences listed, under 15% are singletons. Study conclusions and caveats: Sequences matched to VDJdb favored anti-spike CD8 responses, while private and CD4 specificities were missed.

The specimen sequenced was whole blood. This clonotype was sampled from an adult who was a healthcare worker with PCR-confirmed SARS-CoV-2 infection or an uninfected control (not recorded which).

The CDR3 here is CASSQSVGGTPYEQYF. The CDR3 nucleotides read TGCGCCAGCAGTCAATCCGTCGGCGGGACCCCCTACGAGCAGTACTTC. The chain is built from TRBV23-1 and TRBJ2-7; D perhaps matches TRBD2 (6 bases). TRBV23-1 is an ORF, with its function uncertain. V shed 0 bases and J shed 2 bases, with 14 bases lying between them. The CDR3 is 16 residues long.